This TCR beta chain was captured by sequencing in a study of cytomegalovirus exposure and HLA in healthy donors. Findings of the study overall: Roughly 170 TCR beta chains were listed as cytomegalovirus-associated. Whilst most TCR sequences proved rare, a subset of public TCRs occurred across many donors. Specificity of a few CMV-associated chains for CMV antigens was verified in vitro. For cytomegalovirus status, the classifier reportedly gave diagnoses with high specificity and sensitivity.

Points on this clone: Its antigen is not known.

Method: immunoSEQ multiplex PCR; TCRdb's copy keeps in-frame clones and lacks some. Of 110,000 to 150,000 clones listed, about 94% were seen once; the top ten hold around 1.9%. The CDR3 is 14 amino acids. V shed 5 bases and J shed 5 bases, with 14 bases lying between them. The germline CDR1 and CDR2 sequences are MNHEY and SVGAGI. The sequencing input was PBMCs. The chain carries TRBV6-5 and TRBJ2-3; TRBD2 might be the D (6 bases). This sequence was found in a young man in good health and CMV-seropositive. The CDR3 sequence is CASSLAWDRDTQYF. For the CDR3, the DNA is TGTGCCAGCAGTCTAGCGTGGGATAGAGATACGCAGTATTTT.